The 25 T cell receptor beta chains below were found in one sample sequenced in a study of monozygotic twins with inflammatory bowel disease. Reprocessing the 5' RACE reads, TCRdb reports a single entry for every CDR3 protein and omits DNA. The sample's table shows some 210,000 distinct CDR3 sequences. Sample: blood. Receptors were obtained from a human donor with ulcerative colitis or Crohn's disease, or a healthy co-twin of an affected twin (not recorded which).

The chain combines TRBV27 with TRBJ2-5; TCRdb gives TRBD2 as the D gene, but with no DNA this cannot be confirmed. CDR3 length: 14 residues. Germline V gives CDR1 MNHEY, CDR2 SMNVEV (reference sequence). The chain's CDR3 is CASRGLASGETQYF.

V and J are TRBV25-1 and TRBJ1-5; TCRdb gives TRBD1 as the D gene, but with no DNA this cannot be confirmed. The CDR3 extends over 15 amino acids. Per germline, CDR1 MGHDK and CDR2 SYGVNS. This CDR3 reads CASSQSTQGNQPQHF.

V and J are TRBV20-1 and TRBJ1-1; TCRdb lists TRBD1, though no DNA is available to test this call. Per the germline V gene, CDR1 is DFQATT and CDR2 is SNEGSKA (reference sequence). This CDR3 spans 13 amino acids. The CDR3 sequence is CSAVQGANTEAFF.

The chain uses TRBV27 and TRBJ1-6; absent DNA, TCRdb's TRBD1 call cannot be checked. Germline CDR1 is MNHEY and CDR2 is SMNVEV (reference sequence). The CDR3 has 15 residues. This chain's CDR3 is CASSRHGQNNSPLHF.

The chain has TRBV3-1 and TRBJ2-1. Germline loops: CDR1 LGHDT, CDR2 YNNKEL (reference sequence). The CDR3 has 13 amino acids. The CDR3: CASSRAGFNEQFF.

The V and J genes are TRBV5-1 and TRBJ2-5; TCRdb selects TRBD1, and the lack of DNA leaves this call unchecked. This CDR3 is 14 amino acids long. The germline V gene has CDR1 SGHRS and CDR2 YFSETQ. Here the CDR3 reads CASSFRVGQETQYF.

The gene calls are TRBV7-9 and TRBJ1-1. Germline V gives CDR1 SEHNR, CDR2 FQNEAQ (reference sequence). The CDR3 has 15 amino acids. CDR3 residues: CASSLGLGGEWEAFF.

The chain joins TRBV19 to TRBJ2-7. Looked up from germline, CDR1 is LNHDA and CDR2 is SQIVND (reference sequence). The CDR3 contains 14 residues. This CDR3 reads CASSMRKDSYEQYF.

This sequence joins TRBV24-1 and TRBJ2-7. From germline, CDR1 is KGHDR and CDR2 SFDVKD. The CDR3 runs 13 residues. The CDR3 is CATSDGQTYEQYF.

CDR3: CASSQGTGGFNYGYTF. The gene calls are TRBV3-1 and TRBJ1-2; TCRdb reports TRBD1, a call that lacks DNA to check it against. Germline V gene lookup returns CDR1 LGHDT and CDR2 YNNKEL (reference sequence). CDR3 length equals 16 residues.

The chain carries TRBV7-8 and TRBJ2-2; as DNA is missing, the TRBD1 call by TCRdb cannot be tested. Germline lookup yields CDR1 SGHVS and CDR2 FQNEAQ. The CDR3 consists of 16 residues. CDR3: CASSLRWGTNTGELFF. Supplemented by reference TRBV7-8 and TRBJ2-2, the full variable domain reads GAGVSQSPRYKVAKRGQDVALRCDPISGHVSLFWYQQALGQGPEFLTYFQNEAQLDKSGLPSDRFFAERPEGSVSTLKIQRTQQEDSAVYLCASSLRWGTNTGELFFGEGSRLTVL.

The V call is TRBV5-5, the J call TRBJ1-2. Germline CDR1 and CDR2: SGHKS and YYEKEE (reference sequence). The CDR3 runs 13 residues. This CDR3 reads CASSFSGPGGYTF.

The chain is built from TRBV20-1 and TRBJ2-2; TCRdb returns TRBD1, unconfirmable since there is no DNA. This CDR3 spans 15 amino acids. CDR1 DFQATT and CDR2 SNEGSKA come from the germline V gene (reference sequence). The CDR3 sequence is CSAPSGGSNTGELFF.

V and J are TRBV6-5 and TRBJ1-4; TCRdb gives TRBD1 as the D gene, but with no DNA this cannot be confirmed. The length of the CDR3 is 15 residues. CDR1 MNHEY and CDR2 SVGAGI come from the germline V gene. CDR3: CASSYGGRGGEKLFF.

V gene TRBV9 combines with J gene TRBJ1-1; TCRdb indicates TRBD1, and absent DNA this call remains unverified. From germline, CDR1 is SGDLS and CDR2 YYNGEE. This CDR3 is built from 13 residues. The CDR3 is CASSKGQGGEAFF.

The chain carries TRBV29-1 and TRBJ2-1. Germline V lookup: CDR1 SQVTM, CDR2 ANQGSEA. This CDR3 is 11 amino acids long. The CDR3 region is CSGHLEDEQFF.

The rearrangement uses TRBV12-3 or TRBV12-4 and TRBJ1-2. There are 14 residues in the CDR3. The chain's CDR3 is CASSVNLANYGYTF.

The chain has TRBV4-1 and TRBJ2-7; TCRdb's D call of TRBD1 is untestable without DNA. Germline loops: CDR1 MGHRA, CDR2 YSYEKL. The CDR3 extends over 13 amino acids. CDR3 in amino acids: CASSQGIRDEQYF.

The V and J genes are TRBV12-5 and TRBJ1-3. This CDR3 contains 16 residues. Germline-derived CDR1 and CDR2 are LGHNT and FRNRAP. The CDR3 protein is CASGPDIRGNGNTIYF.

The CDR3 sequence: CSTQWGPAGSDTQYF. This chain joins TRBV29-1 and TRBJ2-3; checking the TCRdb D call of TRBD2 is not possible without DNA. CDR3 length: 15 residues. CDR1 and CDR2 from the germline V gene are SQVTM and ANQGSEA.

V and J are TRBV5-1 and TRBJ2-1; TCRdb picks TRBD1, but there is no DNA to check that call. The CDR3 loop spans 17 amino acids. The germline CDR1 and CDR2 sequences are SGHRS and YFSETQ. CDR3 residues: CASSIKRLGQGDNEQFF.

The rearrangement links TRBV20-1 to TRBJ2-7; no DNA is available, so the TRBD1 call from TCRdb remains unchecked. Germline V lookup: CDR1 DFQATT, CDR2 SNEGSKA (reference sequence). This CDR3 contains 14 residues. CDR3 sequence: CSARWDRGTYEQYF.

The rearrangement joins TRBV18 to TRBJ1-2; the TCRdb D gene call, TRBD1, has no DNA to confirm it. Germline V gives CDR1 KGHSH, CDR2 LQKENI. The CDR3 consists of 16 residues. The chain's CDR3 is CASSHLAGTENYGYTF.

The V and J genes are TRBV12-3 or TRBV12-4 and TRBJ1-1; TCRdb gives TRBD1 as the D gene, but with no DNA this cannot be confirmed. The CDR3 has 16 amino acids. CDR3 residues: CASRRTGTRGGTEAFF.

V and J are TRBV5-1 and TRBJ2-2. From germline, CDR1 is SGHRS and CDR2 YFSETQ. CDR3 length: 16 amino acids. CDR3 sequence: CASSLGEVANTGELFF.